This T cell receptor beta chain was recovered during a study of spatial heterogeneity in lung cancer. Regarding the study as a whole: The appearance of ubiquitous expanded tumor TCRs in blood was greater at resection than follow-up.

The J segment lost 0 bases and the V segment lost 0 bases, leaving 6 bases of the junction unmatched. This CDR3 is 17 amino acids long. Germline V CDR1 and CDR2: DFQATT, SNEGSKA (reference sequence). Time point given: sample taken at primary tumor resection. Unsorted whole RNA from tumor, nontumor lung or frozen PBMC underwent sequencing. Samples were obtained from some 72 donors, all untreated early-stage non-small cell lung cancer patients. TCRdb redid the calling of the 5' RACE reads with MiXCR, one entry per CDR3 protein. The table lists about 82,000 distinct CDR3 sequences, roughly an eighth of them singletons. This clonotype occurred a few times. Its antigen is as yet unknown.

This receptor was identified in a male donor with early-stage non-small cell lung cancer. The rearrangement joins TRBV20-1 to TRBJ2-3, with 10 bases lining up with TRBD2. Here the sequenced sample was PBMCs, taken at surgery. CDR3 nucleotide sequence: TGCAGTGCTAGAGATGCTAGCGGGGGTTCCAGCACAGATACGCAGTATTTT. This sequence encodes CSARDASGGSSTDTQYF.